This T cell receptor (beta chain) was sequenced for a study of chemoradiotherapy in HPV16-positive cancers. TCRdb keeps only in-frame clones here, not all; method: immunoSEQ multiplex PCR. The sample holds about 290 clones, about 93% seen once. Germline values: CDR1 SEHNR, CDR2 FQNEAQ (reference sequence). The length of the CDR3 is 15 residues. V lost 3 bases and J 4 bases, leaving 15 bases between the germline ends. The TCR was taken from a human donor with HPV-associated anogenital cancer. The chain couples TRBV7-9 to TRBJ1-2, with D possibly being TRBD1 (6 bases). The sequencing here drew on tumor tissue, taken from a patient who underwent chemoradiotherapy. The CDR3 loop reads CASSLDSQLSYGYTF. As DNA, the CDR3 is TGTGCCAGCAGCTTGGACAGCCAACTTAGCTATGGCTACACCTTC.